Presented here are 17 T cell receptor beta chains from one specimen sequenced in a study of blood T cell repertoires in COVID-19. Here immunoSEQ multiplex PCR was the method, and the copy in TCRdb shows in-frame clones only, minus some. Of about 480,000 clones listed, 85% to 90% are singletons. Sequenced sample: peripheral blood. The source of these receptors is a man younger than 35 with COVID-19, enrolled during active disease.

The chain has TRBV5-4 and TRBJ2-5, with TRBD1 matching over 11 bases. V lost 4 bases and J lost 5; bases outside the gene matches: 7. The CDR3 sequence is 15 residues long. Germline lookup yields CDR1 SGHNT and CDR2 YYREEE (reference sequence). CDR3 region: CASSPGTGGMETQYF. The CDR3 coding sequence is TGTGCCAGCAGCCCCGGGACAGGGGGTATGGAGACCCAGTACTTC.

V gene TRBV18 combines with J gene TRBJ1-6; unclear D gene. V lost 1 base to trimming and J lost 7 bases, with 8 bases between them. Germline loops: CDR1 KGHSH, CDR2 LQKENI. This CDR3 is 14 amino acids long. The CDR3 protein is CASSPRANNSPLHF. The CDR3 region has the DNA TGTGCCAGCTCACCACGGGCAAACAATTCACCCCTCCACTTT.

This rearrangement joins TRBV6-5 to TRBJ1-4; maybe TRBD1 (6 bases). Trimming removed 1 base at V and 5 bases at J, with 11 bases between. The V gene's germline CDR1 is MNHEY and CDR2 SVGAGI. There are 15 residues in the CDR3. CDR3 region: CASSYLAGANEKLFF. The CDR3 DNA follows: TGTGCCAGCAGTTACTTGGCAGGGGCGAATGAAAAACTGTTTTTT.

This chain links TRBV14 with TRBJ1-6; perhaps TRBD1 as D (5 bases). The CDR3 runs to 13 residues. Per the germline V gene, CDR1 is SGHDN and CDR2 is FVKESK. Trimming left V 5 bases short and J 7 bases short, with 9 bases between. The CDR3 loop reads CASSSQANSPLHF. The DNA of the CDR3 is TGTGCCAGCAGCTCACAGGCAAATTCACCCCTCCACTTT.

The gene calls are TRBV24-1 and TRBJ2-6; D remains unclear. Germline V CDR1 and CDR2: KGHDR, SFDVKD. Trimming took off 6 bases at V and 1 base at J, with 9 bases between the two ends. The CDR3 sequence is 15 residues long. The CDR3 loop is CATSPRVSGANVLTF. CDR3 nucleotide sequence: TGTGCCACCAGTCCAAGAGTTTCTGGGGCCAACGTCCTGACTTTC.

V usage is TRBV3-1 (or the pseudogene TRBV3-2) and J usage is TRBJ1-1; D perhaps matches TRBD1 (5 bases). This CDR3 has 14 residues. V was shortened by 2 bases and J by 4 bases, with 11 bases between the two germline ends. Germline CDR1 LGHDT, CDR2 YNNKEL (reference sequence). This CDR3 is CASSQPDSATEAFF. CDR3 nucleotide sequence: TGTGCCAGCAGCCAACCTGACAGTGCCACTGAAGCTTTCTTT.

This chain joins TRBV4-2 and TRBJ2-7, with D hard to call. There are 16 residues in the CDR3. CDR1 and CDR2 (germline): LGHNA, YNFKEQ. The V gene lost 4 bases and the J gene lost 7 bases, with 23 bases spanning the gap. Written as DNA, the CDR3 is TGTGCCAGCAGCCCCGACCGGTTAGCCCCCCTGATAGAGCAGTACTTC. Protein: CASSPDRLAPLIEQYF.

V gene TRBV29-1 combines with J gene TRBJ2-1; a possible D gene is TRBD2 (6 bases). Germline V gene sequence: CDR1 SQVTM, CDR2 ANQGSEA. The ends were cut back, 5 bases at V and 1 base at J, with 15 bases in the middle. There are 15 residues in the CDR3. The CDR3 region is CSVLTRVRSYNEQFF. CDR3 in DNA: TGCAGCGTTCTGACTAGAGTAAGATCCTACAATGAGCAGTTCTTC.

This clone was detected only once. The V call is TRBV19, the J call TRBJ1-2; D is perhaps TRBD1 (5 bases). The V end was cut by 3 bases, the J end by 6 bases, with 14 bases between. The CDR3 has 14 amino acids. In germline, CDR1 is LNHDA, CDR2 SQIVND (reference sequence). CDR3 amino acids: CASSIRAGIDGYTF. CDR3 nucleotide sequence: TGTGCCAGTAGTATTCGGGCAGGGATCGATGGCTACACCTTC.

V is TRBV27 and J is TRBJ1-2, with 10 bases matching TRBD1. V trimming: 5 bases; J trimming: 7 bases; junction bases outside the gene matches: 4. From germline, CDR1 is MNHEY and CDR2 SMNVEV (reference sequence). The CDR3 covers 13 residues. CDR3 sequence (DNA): TGTGCCAGCAGTCACCGGGACAGGGGTGGCTACACCTTC. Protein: CASSHRDRGGYTF.

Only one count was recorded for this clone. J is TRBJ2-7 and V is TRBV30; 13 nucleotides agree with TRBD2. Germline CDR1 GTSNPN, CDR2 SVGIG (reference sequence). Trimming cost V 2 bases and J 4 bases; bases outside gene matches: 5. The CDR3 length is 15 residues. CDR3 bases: TGTGCCTGGAGTTCCGGACTAGCGGGAGATTACGAGCAGTACTTC. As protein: CAWSSGLAGDYEQYF. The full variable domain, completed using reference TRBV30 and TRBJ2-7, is SQTIHQWPATLVQPVGSPLSLECTVEGTSNPNLYWYRQAAGRGLQLLFYSVGIGQISSEVPQNLSASRPQDRQFILSSKKLLLSDSGFYLCAWSSGLAGDYEQYFGPGTRLTVT.

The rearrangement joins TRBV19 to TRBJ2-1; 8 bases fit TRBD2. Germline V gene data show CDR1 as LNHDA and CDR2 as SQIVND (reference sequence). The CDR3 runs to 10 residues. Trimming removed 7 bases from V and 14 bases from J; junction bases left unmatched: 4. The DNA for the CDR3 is TGTGCCAGTAAGGGGACTAGTGAGTTCTTC. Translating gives CASKGTSEFF.

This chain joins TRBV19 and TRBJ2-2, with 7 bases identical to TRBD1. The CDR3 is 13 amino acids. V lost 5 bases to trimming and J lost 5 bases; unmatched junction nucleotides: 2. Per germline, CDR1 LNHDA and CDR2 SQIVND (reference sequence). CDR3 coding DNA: TGTGCCAGTAGTCTACAGGGGACCGGGGAGCTGTTTTTT. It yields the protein CASSLQGTGELFF.

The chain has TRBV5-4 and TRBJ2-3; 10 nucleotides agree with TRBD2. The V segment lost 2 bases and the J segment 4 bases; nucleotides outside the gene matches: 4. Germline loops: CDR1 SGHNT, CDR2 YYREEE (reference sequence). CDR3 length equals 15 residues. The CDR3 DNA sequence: TGTGCCAGCAGCTTACAGAGCGGGAGGGCAGATACGCAGTATTTT. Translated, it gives CASSLQSGRADTQYF. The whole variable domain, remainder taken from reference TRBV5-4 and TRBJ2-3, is ETGVTQSPTHLIKTRGQQVTLRCSSQSGHNTVSWYQQALGQGPQFIFQYYREEENGRGNFPPRFSGLQFPNYSSELNVNALELDDSALYLCASSLQSGRADTQYFGPGTRLTVL.

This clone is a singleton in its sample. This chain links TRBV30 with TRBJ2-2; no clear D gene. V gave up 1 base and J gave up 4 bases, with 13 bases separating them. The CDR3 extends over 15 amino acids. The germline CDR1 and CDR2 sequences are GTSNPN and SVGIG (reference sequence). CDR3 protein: CAWSGEQIATGELFF. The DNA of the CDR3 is TGTGCCTGGAGTGGAGAGCAAATCGCCACCGGGGAGCTGTTTTTT.

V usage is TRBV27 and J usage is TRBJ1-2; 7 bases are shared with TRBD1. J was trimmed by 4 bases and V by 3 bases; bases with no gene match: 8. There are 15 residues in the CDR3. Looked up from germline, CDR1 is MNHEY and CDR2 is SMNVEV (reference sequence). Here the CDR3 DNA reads TGTGCCAGCAGTTTTAACCCACAGGGGATCTATGGCTACACCTTC. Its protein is CASSFNPQGIYGYTF.

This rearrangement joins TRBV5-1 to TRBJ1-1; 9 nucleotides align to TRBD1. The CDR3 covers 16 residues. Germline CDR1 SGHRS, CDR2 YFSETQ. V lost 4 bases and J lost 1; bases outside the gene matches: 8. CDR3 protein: CASSGQGSRPNTEAFF. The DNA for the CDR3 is TGCGCCAGCAGCGGACAGGGGTCCAGGCCGAACACTGAAGCTTTCTTT.